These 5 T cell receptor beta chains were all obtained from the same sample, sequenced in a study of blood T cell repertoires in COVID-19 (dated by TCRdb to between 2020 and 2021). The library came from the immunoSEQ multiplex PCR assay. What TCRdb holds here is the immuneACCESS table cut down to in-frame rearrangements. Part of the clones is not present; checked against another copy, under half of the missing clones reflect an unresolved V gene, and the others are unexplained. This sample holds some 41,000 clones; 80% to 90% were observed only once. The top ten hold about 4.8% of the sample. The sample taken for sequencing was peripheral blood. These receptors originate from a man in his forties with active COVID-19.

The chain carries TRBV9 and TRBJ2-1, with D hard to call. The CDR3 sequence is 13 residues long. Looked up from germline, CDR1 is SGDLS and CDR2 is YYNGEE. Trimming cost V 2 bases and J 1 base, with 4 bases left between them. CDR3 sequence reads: CASSVLSYNEQFF. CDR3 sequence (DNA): TGTGCCAGCAGCGTTTTATCCTACAATGAGCAGTTCTTC.

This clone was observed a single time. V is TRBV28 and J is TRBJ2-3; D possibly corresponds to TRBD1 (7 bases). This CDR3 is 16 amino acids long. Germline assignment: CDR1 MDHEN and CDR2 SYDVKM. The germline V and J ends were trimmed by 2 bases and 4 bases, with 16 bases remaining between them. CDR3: CASSLRGQGGPDTQYF. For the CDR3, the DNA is TGTGCCAGCAGTTTACGGGGCCAGGGGGGCCCAGATACGCAGTATTTT.

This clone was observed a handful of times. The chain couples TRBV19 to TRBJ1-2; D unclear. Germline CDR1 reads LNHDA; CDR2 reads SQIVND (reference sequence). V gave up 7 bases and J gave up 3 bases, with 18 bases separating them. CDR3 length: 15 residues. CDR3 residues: CASTPRGPGYYGYTF. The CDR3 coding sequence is TGTGCCAGTACCCCCCGAGGGCCAGGCTACTATGGCTACACCTTC.

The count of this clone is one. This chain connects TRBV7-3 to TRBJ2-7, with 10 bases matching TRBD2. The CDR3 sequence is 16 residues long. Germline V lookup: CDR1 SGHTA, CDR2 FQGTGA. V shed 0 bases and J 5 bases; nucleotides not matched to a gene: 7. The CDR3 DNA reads TGTGCCAGCAGCTTAACACCGGGACTAGCGACAAACGAGCAGTACTTC. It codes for CASSLTPGLATNEQYF.

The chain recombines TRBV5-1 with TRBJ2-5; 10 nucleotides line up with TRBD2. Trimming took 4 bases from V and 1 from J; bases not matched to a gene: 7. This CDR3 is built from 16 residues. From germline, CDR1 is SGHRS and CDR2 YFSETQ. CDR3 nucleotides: TGCGCCAGCAGCCTGAGCGGGAGGGCCGCCCAAGAGACCCAGTACTTC. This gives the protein CASSLSGRAAQETQYF.